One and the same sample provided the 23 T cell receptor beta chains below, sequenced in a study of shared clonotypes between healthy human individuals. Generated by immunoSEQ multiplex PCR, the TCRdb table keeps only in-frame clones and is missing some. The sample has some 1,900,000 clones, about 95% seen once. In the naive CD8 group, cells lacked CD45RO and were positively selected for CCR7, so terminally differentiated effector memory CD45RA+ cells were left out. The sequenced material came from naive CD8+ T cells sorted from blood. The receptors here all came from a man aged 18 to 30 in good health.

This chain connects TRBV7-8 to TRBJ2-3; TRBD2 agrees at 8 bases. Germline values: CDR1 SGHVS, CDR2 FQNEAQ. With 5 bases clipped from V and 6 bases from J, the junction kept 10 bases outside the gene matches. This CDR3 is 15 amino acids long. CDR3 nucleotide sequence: TGTGCCAGCAGCCCTAGCGGGTTAAGGGGGGATACGCAGTATTTT. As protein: CASSPSGLRGDTQYF.

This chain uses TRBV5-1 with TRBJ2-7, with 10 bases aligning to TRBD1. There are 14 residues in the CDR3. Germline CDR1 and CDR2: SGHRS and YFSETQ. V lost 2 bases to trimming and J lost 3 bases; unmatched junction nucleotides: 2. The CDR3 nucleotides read TGCGCCAGCAGCTTTGACAGGGGGCTCTACGAGCAGTACTTC. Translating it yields CASSFDRGLYEQYF.

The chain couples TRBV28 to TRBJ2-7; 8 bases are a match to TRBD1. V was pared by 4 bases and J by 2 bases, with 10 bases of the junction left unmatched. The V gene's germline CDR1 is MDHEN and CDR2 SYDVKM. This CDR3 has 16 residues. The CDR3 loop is CASSSIRQGNPYEQYF. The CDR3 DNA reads TGTGCCAGCAGTTCTATTCGACAGGGGAATCCCTACGAGCAGTACTTC.

The CDR3 sequence: CASSLERTSNYEQYF. The CDR3 DNA reads TGTGCCAGCAGCTTAGAGCGGACTAGCAACTACGAGCAGTACTTC. The gene calls are TRBV7-6 and TRBJ2-7, with TRBD2 matching over 8 bases. The length of the CDR3 is 15 residues. V shed 1 base, J shed 3 bases, and the junction held 5 bases outside the gene matches. Germline CDR1 and CDR2: SGHVS and FNYEAQ. Drawing the rest from reference TRBV7-6 and TRBJ2-7, the complete variable domain is GAGVSQSPRYKVTKRGQDVALRCDPISGHVSLYWYRQALGQGPEFLTYFNYEAQQDKSGLPNDRFSAERPEGSISTLTIQRTEQRDSAMYRCASSLERTSNYEQYFGPGTRLTVT.

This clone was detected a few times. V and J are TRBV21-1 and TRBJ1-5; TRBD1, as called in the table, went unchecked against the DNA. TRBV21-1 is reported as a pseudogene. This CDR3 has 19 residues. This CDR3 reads CASTHSLFQQGCVNQPQHF. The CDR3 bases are TGTGCCAGCACCCACTCGCTCTTTCAACAGGGCTGTGTCAATCAGCCCCAGCATTTT.

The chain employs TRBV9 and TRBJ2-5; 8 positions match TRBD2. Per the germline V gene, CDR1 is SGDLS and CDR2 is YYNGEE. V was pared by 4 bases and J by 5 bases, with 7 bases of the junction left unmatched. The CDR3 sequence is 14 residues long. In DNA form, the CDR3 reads TGTGCCAGCAGCCGTAGCGGGATCTGGGAGACCCAGTACTTC. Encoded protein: CASSRSGIWETQYF.

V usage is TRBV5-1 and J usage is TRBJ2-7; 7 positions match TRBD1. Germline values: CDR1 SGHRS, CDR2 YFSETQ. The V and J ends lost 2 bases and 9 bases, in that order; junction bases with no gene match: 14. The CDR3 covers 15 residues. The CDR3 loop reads CASSFLGTASMGQYF. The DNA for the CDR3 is TGCGCCAGCAGCTTTTTGGGGACAGCGTCCATGGGGCAGTACTTC.

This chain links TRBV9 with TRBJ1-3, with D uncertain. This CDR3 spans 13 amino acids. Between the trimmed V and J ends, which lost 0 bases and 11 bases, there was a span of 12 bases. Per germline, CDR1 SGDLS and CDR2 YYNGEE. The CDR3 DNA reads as TGTGCCAGCAGCGTAGGGGATTTAGGACCCATATATTTT. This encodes CASSVGDLGPIYF. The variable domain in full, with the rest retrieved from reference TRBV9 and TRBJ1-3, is DSGVTQTPKHLITATGQRVTLRCSPRSGDLSVYWYQQSLDQGLQFLIQYYNGEERAKGNILERFSAQQFPDLHSELNLSSLELGDSALYFCASSVGDLGPIYFGEGSWLTVV.

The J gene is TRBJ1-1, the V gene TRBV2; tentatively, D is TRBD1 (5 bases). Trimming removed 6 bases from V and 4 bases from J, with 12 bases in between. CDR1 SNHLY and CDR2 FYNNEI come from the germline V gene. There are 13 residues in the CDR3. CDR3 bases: TGTGCCAGCAGGGGGGTGGAGGGCACTGAAGCTTTCTTT. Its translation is CASRGVEGTEAFF.

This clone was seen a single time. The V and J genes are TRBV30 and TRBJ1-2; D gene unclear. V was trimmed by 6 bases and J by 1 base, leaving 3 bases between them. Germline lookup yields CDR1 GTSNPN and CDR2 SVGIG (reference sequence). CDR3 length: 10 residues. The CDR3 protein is CACFNYGYTF. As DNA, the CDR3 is TGTGCCTGCTTTAACTATGGCTACACCTTC.

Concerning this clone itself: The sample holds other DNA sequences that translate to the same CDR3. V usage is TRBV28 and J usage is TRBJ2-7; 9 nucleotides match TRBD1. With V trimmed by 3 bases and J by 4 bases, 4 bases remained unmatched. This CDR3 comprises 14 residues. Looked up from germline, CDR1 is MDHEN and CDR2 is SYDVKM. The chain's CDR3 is CASSLTGGRYEQYF. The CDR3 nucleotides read TGTGCCAGCAGTTTGACAGGGGGTCGGTACGAGCAGTACTTC.

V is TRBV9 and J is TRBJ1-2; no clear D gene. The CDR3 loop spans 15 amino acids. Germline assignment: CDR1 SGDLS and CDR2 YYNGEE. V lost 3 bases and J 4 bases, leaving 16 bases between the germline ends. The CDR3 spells CASSARRDSGYGYTF. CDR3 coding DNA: TGTGCCAGCAGCGCTAGGAGGGATTCGGGCTATGGCTACACCTTC.

The CDR3 spells CASSFLAPSGANVLTF. The CDR3 nucleotides read TGTGCCAGCAGTTTCCTTGCCCCCTCTGGGGCCAACGTCCTGACTTTC. This chain connects TRBV27 to TRBJ2-6; D remains unclear. Trimming stripped 3 bases from V and 0 bases from J, with 9 bases between. Germline CDR1 and CDR2: MNHEY and SMNVEV (reference sequence). The CDR3 has 16 amino acids.

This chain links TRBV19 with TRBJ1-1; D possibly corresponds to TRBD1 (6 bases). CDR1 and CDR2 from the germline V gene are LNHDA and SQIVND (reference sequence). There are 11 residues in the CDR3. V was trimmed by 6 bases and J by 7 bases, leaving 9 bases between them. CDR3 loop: CASSSGVEAFF. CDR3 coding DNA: TGTGCCAGTAGCTCAGGGGTTGAAGCTTTCTTT.

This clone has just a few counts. CDR3 amino acids: CASSEYGNSPLHF. The CDR3 DNA is TGTGCCAGCAGTGAATACGGTAATTCACCCCTCCACTTT. The V and J genes are TRBV25-1 and TRBJ1-6; D unresolved. Trimming cost V 0 bases and J 6 bases, with 3 bases left between them. The germline V gene has CDR1 MGHDK and CDR2 SYGVNS. The length of the CDR3 is 13 residues.

Here the CDR3 DNA reads TGTGCCAGCAGCCAAGTAGGGGCGGGAGATACGCAGTATTTT. Protein product: CASSQVGAGDTQYF. The genes are TRBV14 and TRBJ2-3; D tentatively reads TRBD1 or TRBD2 (5 bases each). Germline V gives CDR1 SGHDN, CDR2 FVKESK. V lost 1 base to trimming and J lost 5 bases, with 10 bases between them. CDR3 length: 14 residues. Using reference TRBV14 and TRBJ2-3 for the parts outside the CDR3, the full variable domain is EAGVTQFPSHSVIEKGQTVTLRCDPISGHDNLYWYRRVMGKEIKFLLHFVKESKQDESGMPNNRFLAERTGGTYSTLKVQPAELEDSGVYFCASSQVGAGDTQYFGPGTRLTVL.

This CDR3 is CATSRDNSYGYTF. In nucleotides, the CDR3 is TGTGCCACCAGCAGAGATAACAGTTATGGCTACACCTTC. The rearrangement links TRBV15 to TRBJ1-2; D remains ambiguous. From germline, CDR1 is LNHNV and CDR2 YYDKDF (reference sequence). Deletions cut 0 bases from V and 5 bases from J, with 7 bases between. The CDR3 contains 13 residues. Filled out from reference TRBV15 and TRBJ1-2, the complete variable domain reads DAMVIQNPRYQVTQFGKPVTLSCSQTLNHNVMYWYQQKSSQAPKLLFHYYDKDFNNEADTPDNFQSRRPNTSFCFLDIRSPGLGDTAMYLCATSRDNSYGYTFGSGTRLTVV.

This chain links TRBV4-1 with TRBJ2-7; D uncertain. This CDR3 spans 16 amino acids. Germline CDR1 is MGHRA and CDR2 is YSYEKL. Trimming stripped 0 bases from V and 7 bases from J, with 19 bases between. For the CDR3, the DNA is TGCGCCAGCAGCCAAGAGGGGTTCAGAGTTGGGGATGAGCAGTACTTC. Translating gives CASSQEGFRVGDEQYF.

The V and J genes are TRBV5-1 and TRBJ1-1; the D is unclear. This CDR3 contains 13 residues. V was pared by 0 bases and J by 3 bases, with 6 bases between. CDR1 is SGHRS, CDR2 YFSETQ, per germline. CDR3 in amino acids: CASSLDIYTEAFF. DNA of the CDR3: TGCGCCAGCAGCTTGGATATATACACTGAAGCTTTCTTT.

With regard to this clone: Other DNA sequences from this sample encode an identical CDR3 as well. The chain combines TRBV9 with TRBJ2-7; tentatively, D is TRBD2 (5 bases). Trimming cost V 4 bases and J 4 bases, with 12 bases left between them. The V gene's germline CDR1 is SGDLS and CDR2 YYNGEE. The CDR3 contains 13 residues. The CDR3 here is CASSLGPGYEQYF. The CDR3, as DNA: TGTGCCAGCAGCCTGGGTCCGGGGTACGAGCAGTACTTC.

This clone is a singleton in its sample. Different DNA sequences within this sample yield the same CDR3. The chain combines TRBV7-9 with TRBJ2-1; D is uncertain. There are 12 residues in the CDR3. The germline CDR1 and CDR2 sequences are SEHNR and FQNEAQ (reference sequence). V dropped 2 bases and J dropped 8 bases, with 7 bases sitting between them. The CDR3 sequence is CASSLKGDEQFF. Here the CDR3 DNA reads TGTGCCAGCAGCTTAAAGGGCGATGAGCAGTTCTTC.

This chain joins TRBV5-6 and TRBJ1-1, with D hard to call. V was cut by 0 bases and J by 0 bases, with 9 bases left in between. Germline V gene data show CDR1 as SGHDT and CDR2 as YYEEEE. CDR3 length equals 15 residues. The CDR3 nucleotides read TGTGCCAGCAGCTTGGCTGGGTTCATGAACACTGAAGCTTTCTTT. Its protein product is CASSLAGFMNTEAFF.

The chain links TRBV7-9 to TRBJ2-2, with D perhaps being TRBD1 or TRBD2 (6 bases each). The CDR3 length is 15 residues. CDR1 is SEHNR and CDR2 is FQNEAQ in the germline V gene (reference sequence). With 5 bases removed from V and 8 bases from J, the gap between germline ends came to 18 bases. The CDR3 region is CASSPPVGGGGELFF. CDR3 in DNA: TGTGCCAGCAGCCCCCCCGTCGGGGGCGGGGGGGAGCTGTTTTTT.